This is a list of T cell receptor beta chains from one sample in a study of shared clonotypes between healthy human individuals. Sequenced by immunoSEQ multiplex PCR; TCRdb stores in-frame clones only, minus some. The sample comprises around 1 million clones, 60% to 85% of which are singletons, and about 1.5% rests with the top ten. Material: memory CD4+ T cells sorted from blood. The receptors here all came from a young man in good health. The conserved cysteine and the conserved F or W are not part of the CDR3 here.

V gene	J gene	CDR3 protein
TRBV5-6	TRBJ2-3	ASSITQTTDTQY
TRBV25-1	TRBJ1-2	ASSETRDRGFGGYT
TRBV11-2	TRBJ2-3	ASSLVLGTDTQY
TRBV2	TRBJ2-3	ASSPGASGTDTQY
TRBV7-9	TRBJ1-1	ASSFTGLNTEAF
TRBV27	TRBJ2-3	ASSIYHTDTQY
TRBV30	TRBJ1-1	AWSVTWLEAF
TRBV5-6	TRBJ2-3	ASSLATGTQY
TRBV7-6	TRBJ2-3	ASSLGQGRDTQY
TRBV30	TRBJ2-7	AWSGLAVYEQY
TRBV30	TRBJ1-5	AWSVTGRNQPQH
TRBV4-1	TRBJ2-5	ASSQAPRGIGTQY
TRBV6-1	TRBJ1-3	ASSTDFSGNTIY
TRBV10-2	TRBJ1-4	ASSESRREKLF
TRBV5-1	TRBJ2-5	ASSLQGNGETQY
TRBV5-1	TRBJ1-4	ASSLDTTNEKLF
TRBV30	TRBJ2-5	AWSVRPRASGLQETQY
TRBV7-9	TRBJ1-2	ASSRSPRGTREGYT
TRBV5-4	TRBJ1-6	ASSLGGLGSPLH
TRBV20-1	TRBJ2-5	SARKQETQY
TRBV30	TRBJ1-2	ASTNTGYGYT
TRBV5-1	TRBJ2-7	ASSSGGTSGSYEQY
TRBV6-1	TRBJ1-5	ASSPIGTPNQPQH
TRBV5-1	TRBJ2-3	ASSDTQGEDTQY
TRBV5-1	TRBJ2-3	ASSMLVGGYTDTQY
TRBV5-4	TRBJ2-3	ASSPSGRRGTDTQY
TRBV27	TRBJ2-1	ASSSAGTSYNEQF
TRBV2	TRBJ1-2	ASSGATIYGYT
TRBV7-3	TRBJ2-2	ASSHGTNTGELF
TRBV14	TRBJ2-7	ASSHAYEQY
TRBV6-5	TRBJ1-2	ASSYDGSGYGYT
TRBV6-1	TRBJ2-7	ASSPGTGNNYEQY
TRBV5-4	TRBJ2-5	ASSRPEVGETQY
TRBV6-1	TRBJ2-3	ATKTTTSTDTQY
TRBV15	TRBJ2-1	ATSRLASGSNEQF
TRBV7-2	TRBJ1-1	ASSLRGTEAF
TRBV6-5	TRBJ2-3	ASSPGTGGSDTQY
TRBV18	TRBJ1-2	ASSPQLESGTGNGGYT
TRBV5-1	TRBJ2-7	ASSPGYSGGFYEQY
TRBV2	TRBJ1-5	ASKGNSNQPQH
TRBV4-1	TRBJ1-4	ASSQDSKEKLF
TRBV25-1	TRBJ1-6	ASSKTGAGSPLH
TRBV5-5	TRBJ1-1	ASSLQDRESAF
TRBV11-3	TRBJ2-2	ASSRGNTGELF
TRBV5-1	TRBJ2-3	ASSLKESTNTQY
TRBV7-3	TRBJ2-5	ASSLGAGSIQETQY
TRBV6-1	TRBJ2-5	ASRAGTRKETQY
TRBV10-1	TRBJ2-3	ASSGIGRGMTDTQY
TRBV4-1	TRBJ1-2	ASSQALGGYGYT
TRBV14	TRBJ2-3	ASSRGGAEDTQY
TRBV10-2	TRBJ1-5	ASRDGNQPQH
TRBV2	TRBJ2-2	ASRVWNTGELF
TRBV25-1	TRBJ2-2	ASWGPITGELF
TRBV10-3	TRBJ1-4	AISELRDEKLF
TRBV29-1	TRBJ2-2	SVGTGNTGELF
TRBV18	TRBJ2-1	ASSSQGDGGNNEQF
TRBV9	TRBJ1-6	ASSVEPGSPLH
TRBV30	TRBJ1-5	AWKDFKGGAQH
TRBV28	TRBJ2-7	ASSQRDRGEQY
TRBV5-4	TRBJ2-7	ASSDGTFRSGEQY